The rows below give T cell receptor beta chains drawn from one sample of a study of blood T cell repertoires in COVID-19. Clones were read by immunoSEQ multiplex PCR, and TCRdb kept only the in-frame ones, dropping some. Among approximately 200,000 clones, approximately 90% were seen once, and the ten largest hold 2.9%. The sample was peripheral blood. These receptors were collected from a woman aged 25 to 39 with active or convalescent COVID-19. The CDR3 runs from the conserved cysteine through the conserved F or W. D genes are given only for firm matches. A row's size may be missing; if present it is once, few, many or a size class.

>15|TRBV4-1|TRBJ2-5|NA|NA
CASSHPGYGGETQYF
TGCGCCAGCAGCCACCCGGGGTATGGAGGGGAGACCCAGTACTTC
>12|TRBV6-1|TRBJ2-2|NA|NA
CASSEGRKRLFF
TGTGCCAGCAGTGAGGGGAGGAAACGGCTGTTTTTT
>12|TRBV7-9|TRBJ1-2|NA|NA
CASSLDIIGYTF
TGTGCCAGCAGCTTAGACATCATCGGCTACACCTTC
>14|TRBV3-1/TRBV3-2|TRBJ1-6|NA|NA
CASSQGQLNSPLHF
TGTGCCAGCAGCCAAGGACAGCTAAATTCACCCCTCCACTTT
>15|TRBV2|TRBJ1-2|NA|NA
CASSAQGEPSYGYTF
TGTGCCAGCAGTGCTCAGGGTGAGCCCTCCTATGGCTACACCTTC
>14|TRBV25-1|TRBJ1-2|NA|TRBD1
CASSEGQGLSGYTF
TGTGCCAGCAGTGAGGGACAGGGGCTTAGTGGCTACACCTTC
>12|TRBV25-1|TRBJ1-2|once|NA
CASSELYYGYTF
TGTGCCAGCAGTGAATTGTACTACGGCTACACCTTC
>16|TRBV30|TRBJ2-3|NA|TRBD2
CAWSVPWGGRTDTQYF
TGTGCCTGGAGTGTACCATGGGGCGGGAGGACAGATACGCAGTATTTT
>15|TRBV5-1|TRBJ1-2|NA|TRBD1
CASSLGQGNRYGYTF
TGCGCCAGCAGCTTGGGACAGGGTAATCGCTATGGCTACACCTTC
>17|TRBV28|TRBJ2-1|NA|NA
CASKVSGVTEPYNEQFF
TGTGCCAGCAAAGTCTCGGGGGTCACCGAACCCTACAATGAGCAGTTCTTC
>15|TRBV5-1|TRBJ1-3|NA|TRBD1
CASSLTGGSGNTIYF
TGCGCCAGCAGCTTGACAGGGGGCAGTGGAAACACCATATATTTT
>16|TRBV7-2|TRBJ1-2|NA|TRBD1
CASSLKAQGAGYGYTF
TGTGCCAGCAGCTTAAAAGCACAGGGGGCGGGGTATGGCTACACCTTC
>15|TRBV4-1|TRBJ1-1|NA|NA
CASNPGRGMNTEAFF
TGCGCCAGCAACCCAGGGAGGGGAATGAACACTGAAGCTTTCTTT
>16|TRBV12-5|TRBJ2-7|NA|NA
CASGLVPPPSSYEQYF
TGTGCTAGTGGTTTGGTACCACCCCCCAGCTCCTACGAGCAGTACTTC
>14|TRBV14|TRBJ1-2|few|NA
CASSQDLRGRGYTF
TGTGCCAGCAGCCAAGATTTAAGGGGTAGGGGCTACACCTTC
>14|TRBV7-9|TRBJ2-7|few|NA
CASSLLGDWDEQYF
TGTGCCAGCAGCTTACTAGGTGATTGGGACGAGCAGTACTTC
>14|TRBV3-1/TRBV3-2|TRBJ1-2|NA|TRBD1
CASSQVRGVVSYTF
TGTGCCAGCAGCCAGGTCAGGGGGGTTGTTAGCTACACCTTC
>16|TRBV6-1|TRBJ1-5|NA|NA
CASSEAIGGSNQPQHF
TGTGCCAGCAGTGAAGCGATCGGGGGTAGCAATCAGCCCCAGCATTTT
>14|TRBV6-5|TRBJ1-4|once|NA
CASRLGDLKEKLFF
TGTGCCAGCAGGTTGGGAGACCTCAAGGAAAAACTGTTTTTT
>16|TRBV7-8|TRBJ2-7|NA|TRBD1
CASSPRQGSYSYEQYF
TGTGCCAGCAGCCCCCGACAGGGGTCTTACTCCTACGAGCAGTACTTC
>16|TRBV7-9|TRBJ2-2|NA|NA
CASSLQSGWDTGELFF
TGTGCCAGCAGCTTACAAAGCGGTTGGGACACCGGGGAGCTGTTTTTT
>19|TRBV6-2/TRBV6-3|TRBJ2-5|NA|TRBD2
CASSYSILGGGVSQETQYF
TGTGCCAGCAGTTACTCGATCTTAGGCGGGGGGGTAAGCCAAGAGACCCAGTACTTC
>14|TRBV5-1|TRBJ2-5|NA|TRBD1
CASSPGQAQETQYF
TGCGCCAGCAGCCCGGGACAGGCCCAAGAGACCCAGTACTTC
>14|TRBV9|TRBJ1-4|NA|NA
CASSADSLGEKLFF
TGTGCCAGCAGCGCGGACAGCCTAGGGGAAAAACTGTTTTTT
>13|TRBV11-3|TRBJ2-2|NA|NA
CASSLFRGGELFF
TGTGCCAGCAGCTTATTTCGAGGCGGGGAGCTGTTTTTT
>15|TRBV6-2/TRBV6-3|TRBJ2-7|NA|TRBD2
CASSQTSGSRYEQYF
TGTGCCAGCAGCCAGACTAGCGGGAGCAGGTACGAGCAGTACTTC
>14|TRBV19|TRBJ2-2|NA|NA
CASSMDGAAGELFF
TGTGCCAGTAGTATGGATGGGGCGGCCGGGGAGCTGTTTTTT
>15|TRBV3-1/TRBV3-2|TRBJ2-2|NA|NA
CASSQDNGNTGELFF
TGTGCCAGCAGCCAAGATAACGGTAACACCGGGGAGCTGTTTTTT
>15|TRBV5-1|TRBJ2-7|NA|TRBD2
CASSRGLAGEYEQYF
TGCGCCAGCAGCCGTGGACTAGCGGGAGAATACGAGCAGTACTTC
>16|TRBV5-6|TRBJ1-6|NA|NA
CASSLMPSSYNSPLHF
TGTGCCAGCAGCTTGATGCCGAGCTCCTATAATTCACCCCTCCACTTT
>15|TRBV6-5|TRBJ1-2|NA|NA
CASSYSGWQEEGYTF
TGTGCCAGCAGTTACTCGGGCTGGCAGGAGGAAGGCTACACCTTC
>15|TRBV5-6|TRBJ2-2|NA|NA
CASSALTLNTGELFF
TGTGCCAGCAGCGCCCTGACACTTAACACCGGGGAGCTGTTTTTT
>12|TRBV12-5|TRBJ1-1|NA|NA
CASGLAGTEAFF
TGTGCTAGTGGTTTGGCCGGGACAGAAGCTTTCTTT
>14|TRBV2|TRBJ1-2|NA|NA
CASSPEAGSYGYTF
TGTGCCAGCAGCCCTGAGGCCGGCTCCTATGGCTACACCTTC
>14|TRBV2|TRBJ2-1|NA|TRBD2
CASSPAGRPDEQFF
TGTGCCAGCAGCCCAGCGGGGCGGCCGGATGAGCAGTTCTTC
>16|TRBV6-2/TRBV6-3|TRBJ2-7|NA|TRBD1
CASSYTRDRVRREQYF
TGTGCCAGCAGTTATACGCGGGACAGGGTTCGCCGCGAGCAGTACTTC
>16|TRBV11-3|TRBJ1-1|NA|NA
CASSLDSWQGNTEAFF
TGTGCCAGCAGCTTAGATAGTTGGCAGGGGAACACTGAAGCTTTCTTT
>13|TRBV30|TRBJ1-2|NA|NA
CAYHRVSNYGYTF
TGTGCCTACCACAGGGTATCTAACTATGGCTACACCTTC
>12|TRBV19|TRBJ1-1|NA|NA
CASSVRFPEAFF
TGTGCCAGTAGTGTCAGGTTCCCTGAAGCTTTCTTT
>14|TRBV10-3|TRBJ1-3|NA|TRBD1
CAISETGAGNTIYF
TGTGCCATCAGTGAAACAGGGGCTGGAAACACCATATATTTT
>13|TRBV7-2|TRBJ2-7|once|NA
CASSSTSSYEQYF
TGTGCCAGCAGCTCCACTAGCAGCTACGAGCAGTACTTC
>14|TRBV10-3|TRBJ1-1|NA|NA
CAISEFLQNTEAFF
TGTGCCATCAGTGAGTTTTTACAGAACACTGAAGCTTTCTTT
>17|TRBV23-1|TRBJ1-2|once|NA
CASSQTPRLAANYGYTF
TGCGCCAGCAGTCAAACCCCACGGCTAGCAGCTAACTATGGCTACACCTTC
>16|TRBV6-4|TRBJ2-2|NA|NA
CASSVTQFSGTGELFF
TGTGCCAGCAGTGTCACCCAGTTCAGTGGCACCGGGGAGCTGTTTTTT
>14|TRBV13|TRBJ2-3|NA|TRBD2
CASIKRGGTDTQYF
TGTGCCAGCATCAAGCGGGGGGGCACAGATACGCAGTATTTT
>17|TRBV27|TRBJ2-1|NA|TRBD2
CASSLGTSGIPYNEQFF
TGTGCCAGCAGTTTAGGGACTAGCGGGATCCCCTACAATGAGCAGTTCTTC
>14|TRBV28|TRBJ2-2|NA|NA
CASDQGEVAGELFF
TGTGCCAGCGACCAAGGGGAGGTAGCCGGGGAGCTGTTTTTT
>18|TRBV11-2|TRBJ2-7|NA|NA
CASSLYAAGPSPRYEQYF
TGTGCCAGCAGCTTATATGCGGCGGGCCCCTCACCCCGCTACGAGCAGTACTTC
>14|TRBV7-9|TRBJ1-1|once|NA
CASSLNRVLSEAFF
TGTGCCAGCAGCCTCAACAGGGTTCTGTCTGAAGCTTTCTTT
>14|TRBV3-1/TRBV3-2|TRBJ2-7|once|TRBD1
CASSLLDRGNEQYF
TGTGCCAGCAGCCTTTTGGACAGGGGTAACGAGCAGTACTTC
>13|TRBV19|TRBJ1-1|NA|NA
CASCWGPNTEAFF
TGTGCCAGTTGTTGGGGGCCCAACACTGAAGCTTTCTTT
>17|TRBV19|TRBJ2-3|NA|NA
CASTLDWGRITPDTQYF
TGTGCCAGTACCTTGGACTGGGGTAGGATTACTCCAGATACGCAGTATTTT
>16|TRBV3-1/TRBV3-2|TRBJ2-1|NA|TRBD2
CASSQDPGGTSNEQFF
TGTGCCAGCAGCCAAGACCCGGGGGGGACCTCCAATGAGCAGTTCTTC